The rows below give T cell receptor beta chains drawn from one sample of a study of blood T cell repertoires in COVID-19. Assay: immunoSEQ multiplex PCR; the TCRdb copy retains only in-frame clones and omits some. There are under 400,000 clones in the sample; 70% to 90% occur only once, and around 1.9% lies in the top ten. Sequenced input: PBMCs or T cells enriched from blood (not recorded which). These receptor sequences come from a man aged 35 to 55 in a cohort exposed to, infected with or recovered from COVID-19 (not recorded which). Each CDR3 is given with its conserved first and last residue. A D gene is named only where the DNA matches it firmly.

-	TRBV4-1	TRBJ2-7	CASSQKILATYEQYF	TGCGCCAGCAGCCAAAAAATCCTGGCCACCTACGAGCAGTACTTC
-	TRBV4-1	TRBJ2-4	CASRPPIDIAKNIQYF	TGCGCCAGCAGACCCCCGATCGACATAGCCAAAAACATTCAGTACTTC
-	TRBV28	TRBJ2-5	CASRQFIGRGQETQYF	TGTGCCAGCAGGCAATTCATAGGGAGGGGGCAAGAGACCCAGTACTTC
TRBD2	TRBV24-1	TRBJ2-3	CATSVSGADTQYF	TGTGCCACCAGTGTCAGCGGGGCAGATACGCAGTATTTT
TRBD2	TRBV2	TRBJ2-1	CASWTSGSYNEQFF	TGTGCCAGCTGGACTAGCGGATCCTACAATGAGCAGTTCTTC
-	TRBV30	TRBJ2-7	CAWRTGTLYEQYF	TGTGCCTGGCGAACCGGGACACTCTACGAGCAGTACTTC
TRBD2	TRBV11-2	TRBJ2-1	CASSTRTSGSNEQFF	TGTGCCAGCAGCACACGGACTAGCGGGAGCAATGAGCAGTTCTTC
-	TRBV5-1	TRBJ2-1	CASSSRERSYNEQFF	TGCGCCAGCAGCTCTCGAGAACGCTCCTACAATGAGCAGTTCTTC
-	TRBV11-3	TRBJ2-2	CASSFDRYTGELFF	TGTGCCAGCAGCTTCGACAGATACACCGGGGAGCTGTTTTTT
TRBD1	TRBV19	TRBJ2-7	CASSAGTGYEQYF	TGTGCCAGTAGTGCGGGGACAGGCTACGAGCAGTACTTC
-	TRBV6-5	TRBJ1-5	CASSYGINSNQPQHF	TGTGCCAGCAGTTACGGCATAAATAGCAATCAGCCCCAGCATTTT